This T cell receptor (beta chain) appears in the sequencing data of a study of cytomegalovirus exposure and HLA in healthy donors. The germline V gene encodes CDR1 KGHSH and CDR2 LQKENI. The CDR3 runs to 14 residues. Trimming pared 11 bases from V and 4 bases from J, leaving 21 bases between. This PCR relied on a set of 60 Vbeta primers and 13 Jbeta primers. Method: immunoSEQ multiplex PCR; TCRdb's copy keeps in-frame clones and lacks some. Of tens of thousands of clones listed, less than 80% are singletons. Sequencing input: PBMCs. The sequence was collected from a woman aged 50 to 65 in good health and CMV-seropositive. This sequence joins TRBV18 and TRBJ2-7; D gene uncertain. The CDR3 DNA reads TGTGCCTCCAAACCCTCTGGCGGTTTTTACGAGCAGTACTTC. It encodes CASKPSGGFYEQYF.